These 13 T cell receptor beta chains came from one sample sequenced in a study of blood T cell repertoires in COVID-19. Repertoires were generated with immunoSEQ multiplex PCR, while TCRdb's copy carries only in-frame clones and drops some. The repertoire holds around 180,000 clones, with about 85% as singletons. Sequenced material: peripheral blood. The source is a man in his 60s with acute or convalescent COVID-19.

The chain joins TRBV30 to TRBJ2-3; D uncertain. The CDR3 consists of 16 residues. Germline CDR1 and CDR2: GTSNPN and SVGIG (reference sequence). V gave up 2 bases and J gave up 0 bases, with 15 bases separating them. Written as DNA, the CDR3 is TGTGCCTGGAGTCCCCTGGGCTCGGCGAGCACAGATACGCAGTATTTT. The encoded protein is CAWSPLGSASTDTQYF.

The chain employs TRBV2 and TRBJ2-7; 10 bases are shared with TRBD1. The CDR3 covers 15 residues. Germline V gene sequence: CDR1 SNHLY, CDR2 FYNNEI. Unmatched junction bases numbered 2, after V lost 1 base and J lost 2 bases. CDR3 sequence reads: CASSEGGQGAYEQYV. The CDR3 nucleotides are TGTGCCAGCAGTGAAGGAGGACAGGGGGCCTACGAGCAGTACGTC.

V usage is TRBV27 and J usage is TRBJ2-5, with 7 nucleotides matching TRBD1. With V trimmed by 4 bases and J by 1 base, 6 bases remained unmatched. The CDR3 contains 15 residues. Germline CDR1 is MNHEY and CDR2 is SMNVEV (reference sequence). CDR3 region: CASSSLRQGQETQYF. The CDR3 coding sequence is TGTGCCAGCAGTTCACTCCGACAGGGCCAAGAGACCCAGTACTTC.

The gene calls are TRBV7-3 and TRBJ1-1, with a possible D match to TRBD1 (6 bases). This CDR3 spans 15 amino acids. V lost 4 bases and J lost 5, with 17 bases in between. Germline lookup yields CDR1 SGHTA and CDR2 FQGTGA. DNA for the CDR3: TGTGCCAGCAGCTCAAAGACAGGTACAACTACTGAAGCTTTCTTT. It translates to CASSSKTGTTTEAFF.

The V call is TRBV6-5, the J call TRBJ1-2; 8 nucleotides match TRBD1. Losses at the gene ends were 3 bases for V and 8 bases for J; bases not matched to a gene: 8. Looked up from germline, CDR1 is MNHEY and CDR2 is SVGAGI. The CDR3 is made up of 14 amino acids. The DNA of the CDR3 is TGTGCCAGCAGTTATCGGACAGGGAATGTGGGCTACACCTTC. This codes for CASSYRTGNVGYTF.

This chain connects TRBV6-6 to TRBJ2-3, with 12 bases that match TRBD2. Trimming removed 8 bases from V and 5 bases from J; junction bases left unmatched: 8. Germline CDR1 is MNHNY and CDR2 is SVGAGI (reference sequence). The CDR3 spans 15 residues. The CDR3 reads CASGFLAGGEDTQYF. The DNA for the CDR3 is TGTGCCAGCGGGTTCCTAGCGGGGGGGGAAGATACGCAGTATTTT.

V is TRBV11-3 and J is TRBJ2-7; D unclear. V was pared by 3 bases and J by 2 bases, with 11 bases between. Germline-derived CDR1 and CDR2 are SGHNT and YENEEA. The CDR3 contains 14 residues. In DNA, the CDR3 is TGTGCCAGCAGCTTCTCCACTCCTACCTACGAGCAGTACTTC. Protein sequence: CASSFSTPTYEQYF. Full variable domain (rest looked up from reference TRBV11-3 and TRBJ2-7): EAGVVQSPRYKIIEKKQPVAFWCNPISGHNTLYWYLQNLGQGPELLIRYENEEAVDDSQLPKDRFSAERLKGVDSTLKIQPAELGDSAVYLCASSFSTPTYEQYFGPGTRLTVT.

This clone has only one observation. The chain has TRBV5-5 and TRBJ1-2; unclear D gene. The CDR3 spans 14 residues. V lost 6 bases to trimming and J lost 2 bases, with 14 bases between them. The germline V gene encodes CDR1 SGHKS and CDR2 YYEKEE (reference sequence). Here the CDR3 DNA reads TGTGCCAGCACCTCAGATAACCTGAACTATGGCTACACCTTC. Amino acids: CASTSDNLNYGYTF.

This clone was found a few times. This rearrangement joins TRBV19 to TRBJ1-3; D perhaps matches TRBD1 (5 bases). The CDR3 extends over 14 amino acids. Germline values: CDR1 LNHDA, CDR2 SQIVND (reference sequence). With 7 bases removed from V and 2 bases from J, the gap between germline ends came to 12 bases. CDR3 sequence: CASNEKGPGNTIYF. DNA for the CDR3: TGTGCCAGTAACGAGAAGGGGCCTGGAAACACCATATATTTT.

CDR3 sequence: CASSPRDEQFF. CDR3 coding DNA: TGTGCCAGCTCACCCCGGGATGAGCAGTTCTTC. This chain connects TRBV18 to TRBJ2-1; D gene ambiguous. This CDR3 region has 11 residues. V was pared by 3 bases and J by 8 bases, with 5 bases between. CDR1 and CDR2 (germline): KGHSH, LQKENI.

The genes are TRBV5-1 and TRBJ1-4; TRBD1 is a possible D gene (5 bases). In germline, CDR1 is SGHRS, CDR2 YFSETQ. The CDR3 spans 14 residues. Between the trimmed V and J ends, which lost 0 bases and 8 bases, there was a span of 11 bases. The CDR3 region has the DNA TGCGCCAGCAGCTTGGATACAGGCTCGGAAAAACTGTTTTTT. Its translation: CASSLDTGSEKLFF.

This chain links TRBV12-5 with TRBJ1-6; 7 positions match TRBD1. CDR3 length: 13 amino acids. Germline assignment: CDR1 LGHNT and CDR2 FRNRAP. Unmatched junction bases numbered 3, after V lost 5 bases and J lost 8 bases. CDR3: CASGDRVYSPLHF. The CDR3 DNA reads TGTGCTAGTGGTGACAGGGTCTATTCACCCCTCCACTTT.

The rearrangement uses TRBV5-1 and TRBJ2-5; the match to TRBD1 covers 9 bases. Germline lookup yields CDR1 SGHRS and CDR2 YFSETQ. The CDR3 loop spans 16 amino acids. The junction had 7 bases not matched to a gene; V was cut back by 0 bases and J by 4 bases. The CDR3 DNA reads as TGCGCCAGCAGCTTGGAAGGGACAGGGATGCGAGAGACCCAGTACTTC. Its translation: CASSLEGTGMRETQYF.